The 19 T cell receptor beta chains reported below all come from one sample, sequenced in a study of cytomegalovirus exposure and HLA in healthy donors (dated by TCRdb to the late 2010s). To prepare the library, the immunoSEQ multiplex PCR assay was applied. Here the immuneACCESS table is served through TCRdb, limited to in-frame sequences with V and J called. Missing clones are a known gap in these copies; in checked studies unresolved V genes cover under half, and the rest lacks a known reason. The sample profile shows approximately 99,000 clones; around 85% of them were found once. The ten most abundant clones make up more than 2.5% of the sample. Source material: PBMCs. Source of these receptors: a young woman in good health and CMV-seronegative.

The J gene is TRBJ1-5, the V gene TRBV25-1; 7 bases agree with TRBD1. This CDR3 is built from 15 residues. CDR1 is MGHDK and CDR2 is SYGVNS in the germline V gene. Germline trimming cut 4 bases from V and 6 bases from J; bases unmatched to any gene: 9. DNA for the CDR3: TGTGCCAGCAGTGCCTCGACAGGGTCGGGTCAGCCCCAGCATTTT. Translated: CASSASTGSGQPQHF.

V usage is TRBV10-2 and J usage is TRBJ2-1; TRBD1 aligns across 8 bases. The ends lost 5 bases at V and 6 bases at J; junction bases unmatched: 6. This CDR3 has 14 residues. Germline V lookup: CDR1 WSHSY, CDR2 SAAADI. CDR3 DNA: TGCGCCAGCAGTCCCGTGACAGGGGTCAATGAGCAGTTCTTC. Its translation: CASSPVTGVNEQFF.

J is TRBJ1-2 and V is TRBV2, with D tentatively TRBD1 (5 bases). Trimming left V 3 bases short and J 4 bases short, with 9 bases between. The CDR3 consists of 13 residues. Germline-derived CDR1 and CDR2 are SNHLY and FYNNEI. The CDR3 DNA sequence: TGTGCCAGCAGTGATGACAGCCTCTATGGCTACACCTTC. Translating it yields CASSDDSLYGYTF.

The V and J genes are TRBV7-9 and TRBJ2-7; D may be TRBD2 (5 bases). V lost 4 bases, J lost 6 bases, and 19 bases lay in between. The germline CDR1 and CDR2 sequences are SEHNR and FQNEAQ (reference sequence). The CDR3 has 15 residues. The CDR3 DNA follows: TGTGCCAGCAGCTCCCGATCGGTCGGACTCTCCGAGCAGTACTTC. Its translation: CASSSRSVGLSEQYF.

The V gene is TRBV18, the J gene TRBJ1-1; D not resolved. The CDR3 runs 14 residues. V lost 1 base to trimming and J lost 1 base, with 7 bases between them. CDR1 is KGHSH, CDR2 LQKENI, per germline. The CDR3 sequence is CASSPQETNTEAFF. The CDR3 DNA follows: TGTGCCAGCTCACCACAGGAGACGAACACTGAAGCTTTCTTT.

This clone was counted a single time. This chain uses TRBV9 with TRBJ2-1; D gene unclear. Deletions cut 3 bases from V and 7 bases from J, with 20 bases between. The CDR3 contains 16 residues. Germline V gene data show CDR1 as SGDLS and CDR2 as YYNGEE. In DNA form, the CDR3 reads TGTGCCAGCAGCGCACGCTCGGGTCCCCCCGGAAATGAGCAGTTCTTC. Protein sequence: CASSARSGPPGNEQFF.

The gene calls are TRBV25-1 and TRBJ1-1, with a possible D match to TRBD1 (6 bases). The CDR3 covers 15 residues. CDR1 and CDR2 (germline): MGHDK, SYGVNS. V was trimmed by 1 base and J by 2 bases, leaving 11 bases between them. The CDR3 sequence: CASSELEDSNTEAFF. In DNA form, the CDR3 reads TGTGCCAGCAGTGAATTGGAGGACAGTAACACTGAAGCTTTCTTT.

This chain links TRBV5-1 with TRBJ2-3, with 12 positions matching TRBD2. The trim removed 0 bases at V and 0 bases at J, leaving 5 bases unmatched. CDR3 size: 18 residues. The germline CDR1 and CDR2 sequences are SGHRS and YFSETQ. CDR3 DNA: TGCGCCAGCAGCTTGGCACTAGCGGGGGGACTAAGCACAGATACGCAGTATTTT. Its translation is CASSLALAGGLSTDTQYF.

J is TRBJ1-2 and V is TRBV6-1; D is perhaps TRBD1 (6 bases). The CDR3 loop spans 14 amino acids. Trimming took off 2 bases at V and 4 bases at J, with 11 bases between the two ends. Germline loops: CDR1 MNHNS, CDR2 SASEGT. The CDR3 coding sequence is TGTGCCAGCAGTGAAATAGGACAGATCTATGGCTACACCTTC. Translating it yields CASSEIGQIYGYTF.

This chain links TRBV6-5 with TRBJ1-1; 10 bases are shared with TRBD1. V lost 3 bases to trimming and J lost 4 bases; unmatched junction nucleotides: 8. Per germline, CDR1 MNHEY and CDR2 SVGAGI. The CDR3 spans 16 residues. The CDR3, as DNA: TGTGCCAGCAGTTATGGACAGGGGGGAGAGTTCACTGAAGCTTTCTTT. This sequence encodes CASSYGQGGEFTEAFF.

The chain has TRBV7-9 and TRBJ2-3; TRBD1 is a possible D gene (5 bases). Per the germline V gene, CDR1 is SEHNR and CDR2 is FQNEAQ (reference sequence). This CDR3 has 15 amino acids. The V end was cut by 4 bases, the J end by 3 bases, with 14 bases between. CDR3 region: CASSSSSGLTDTQYF. In DNA form, the CDR3 reads TGTGCCAGCAGCTCAAGCTCAGGGTTAACAGATACGCAGTATTTT.

This clone was detected only a few times. The rearrangement links TRBV5-8 to TRBJ2-7, with 7 nucleotides matching TRBD1. CDR1 SGHTS and CDR2 YDEGEE come from the germline V gene. There are 16 residues in the CDR3. V shed 4 bases, J shed 5 bases, and the junction held 15 bases outside the gene matches. CDR3 protein: CASSLSGAQGQNEQYF. The CDR3 coding sequence is TGTGCCAGCAGCCTATCCGGTGCACAGGGGCAGAACGAGCAGTACTTC.

This clone has a handful of counts. The rearrangement joins TRBV5-4 to TRBJ1-1; D ambiguous. V was pared by 0 bases and J by 7 bases, with 7 bases between. This CDR3 contains 12 residues. Germline CDR1 is SGHNT and CDR2 is YYREEE (reference sequence). Written as DNA, the CDR3 is TGTGCCAGCAGCTTGGGCTCAGTTGAAGCTTTCTTT. Translation: CASSLGSVEAFF.

The chain combines TRBV5-1 with TRBJ2-1; the D gene is possibly TRBD1 (5 bases). CDR1 and CDR2 (germline): SGHRS, YFSETQ. CDR3 length: 15 amino acids. Between the trimmed V and J ends, which lost 1 base and 7 bases, there was a span of 15 bases. The CDR3 sequence is CASSLPRPGWNEQFF. The CDR3 DNA follows: TGCGCCAGCAGCTTGCCCAGGCCAGGGTGGAATGAGCAGTTCTTC.

This clone was counted at least ten times. This specimen includes other DNA sequences encoding the same CDR3. The rearrangement joins TRBV9 to TRBJ2-2; no definite D call. V lost 2 bases and J 4 bases, leaving 6 bases between the germline ends. This CDR3 spans 13 amino acids. Per the germline V gene, CDR1 is SGDLS and CDR2 is YYNGEE. CDR3 residues: CASSVSITGELFF. The CDR3 nucleotides read TGTGCCAGCAGCGTCAGTATCACCGGGGAGCTGTTTTTT.

V gene TRBV28 combines with J gene TRBJ1-3, with D hard to call. The CDR3 has 15 residues. From germline, CDR1 is MDHEN and CDR2 SYDVKM. The V end was cut by 5 bases, the J end by 4 bases, with 15 bases between. The DNA of the CDR3 is TGTGCCAGCAGTCCCCCTATGCGCAGGGGAAACACCATATATTTT. The encoded protein is CASSPPMRRGNTIYF.

The chain uses TRBV25-1 and TRBJ2-7; D is possibly TRBD1 (5 bases). Germline V gene sequence: CDR1 MGHDK, CDR2 SYGVNS. This CDR3 has 18 amino acids. Trimming left V 3 bases short and J 3 bases short, with 24 bases between. The CDR3 bases are TGTGCCAGCAGTGACCCCAGGCCCACCCAGGGCCTATACTACGAGCAGTACTTC. Translating gives CASSDPRPTQGLYYEQYF.

The chain is built from TRBV6-1 and TRBJ2-3; D gene ambiguous. V was clipped by 8 bases and J by 6 bases, with 12 bases between them. This CDR3 has 12 amino acids. The germline gives CDR1 MNHNS, CDR2 SASEGT. As DNA, the CDR3 is TGTGCCAGCTCAGAGGCCGGCGATACGCAGTATTTT. Translated: CASSEAGDTQYF.

The V call is TRBV30, the J call TRBJ2-2, with 11 bases fitting TRBD1. Germline V gene lookup returns CDR1 GTSNPN and CDR2 SVGIG (reference sequence). The CDR3 runs 16 residues. Unmatched junction bases numbered 9, after V lost 3 bases and J lost 6 bases. The CDR3 DNA reads TGTGCCTGGAGATCTTTGGGACAGGGGGGTGCCGGGGAGCTGTTTTTT. Protein sequence: CAWRSLGQGGAGELFF.